Presented here are 32 T cell receptor beta chains from one specimen sequenced in a study of blood T cell repertoires in COVID-19. This table comes from immunoSEQ multiplex PCR, and its TCRdb copy is limited to in-frame clones, with some not included. This table has around 100,000 clones, 80% appearing once. The sample consisted of peripheral blood. Receptor source: a man between 65 and 79 years old with active or convalescent COVID-19.

V is TRBV6-2 or TRBV6-3 and J is TRBJ2-3, with 8 bases lining up with TRBD2. Germline-derived CDR1 and CDR2 are MNHEY and SVGEGT. The CDR3 is 17 residues long. V shed 6 bases, J shed 0 bases, and the junction held 11 bases outside the gene matches. CDR3 sequence: CASSPPVAGPSTDTQYF. CDR3 bases: TGTGCCAGCAGCCCCCCCGTAGCGGGACCTAGCACAGATACGCAGTATTTT.

This clone came up once. The rearrangement joins TRBV7-2 to TRBJ1-1; D perhaps matches TRBD1 (6 bases). The CDR3 is made up of 15 amino acids. V lost 6 bases, J lost 0 bases, and 14 bases lay in between. The germline CDR1 and CDR2 sequences are SGHTA and FQGNSA. CDR3 in DNA: TGTGCCAGCAGGACCCGGGGGGCCGTGAACACTGAAGCTTTCTTT. As protein: CASRTRGAVNTEAFF.

The V and J genes are TRBV5-4 and TRBJ2-2; TRBD2 matches 14 bases. The CDR3 is 16 amino acids. V gave up 5 bases and J gave up 3 bases; unmatched junction bases: 3. Looked up from germline, CDR1 is SGHNT and CDR2 is YYREEE (reference sequence). The CDR3 sequence is CASRTSGRGYTGELFF. The DNA of the CDR3 is TGTGCCAGCAGGACTAGCGGGAGGGGGTACACCGGGGAGCTGTTTTTT.

The chain has TRBV2 and TRBJ2-3, with TRBD2 as a possible D gene (5 bases). The CDR3 totals 14 residues. Germline V gene lookup returns CDR1 SNHLY and CDR2 FYNNEI. Trimming took off 8 bases at V and 3 bases at J, with 15 bases between the two ends. The CDR3 loop is CASGFGVRTDTQYF. The CDR3 nucleotides are TGTGCCAGCGGGTTCGGGGTTCGAACAGATACGCAGTATTTT.

This chain connects TRBV19 to TRBJ2-5; 11 bases line up with TRBD2. Losses at the gene ends were 7 bases for V and 4 bases for J; bases not matched to a gene: 8. This CDR3 has 15 amino acids. CDR1 and CDR2 from the germline V gene are LNHDA and SQIVND (reference sequence). CDR3 in DNA: TGTGCCAGTAAGACTAGCGGGAATTTTGGAGAGACCCAGTACTTC. This codes for CASKTSGNFGETQYF.

The J gene is TRBJ2-7, the V gene TRBV29-1; no firm D call. The ends were cut back, 4 bases at V and 2 bases at J, with 9 bases in the middle. The CDR3 extends over 12 amino acids. Germline V gives CDR1 SQVTM, CDR2 ANQGSEA. For the CDR3, the DNA is TGCAGCGTTGCTGCCAGTCCCTACGAGCAGTACTTC. Protein product: CSVAASPYEQYF.

The chain joins TRBV5-4 to TRBJ2-2, with 7 bases fitting TRBD2. Germline V gene lookup returns CDR1 SGHNT and CDR2 YYREEE (reference sequence). The CDR3 consists of 14 residues. V dropped 4 bases and J dropped 4; count of bases not matched to a gene: 4. CDR3 residues: CASSAGTITGELFF. The CDR3 coding sequence is TGTGCCAGCAGCGCCGGGACTATCACCGGGGAGCTGTTTTTT.

The chain employs TRBV4-1 and TRBJ2-1; D unresolved. The CDR3 extends over 18 amino acids. V lost 0 bases to trimming and J lost 1 base, with 16 bases between them. The germline V gene has CDR1 MGHRA and CDR2 YSYEKL. The CDR3 nucleotides read TGCGCCAGCAGCCAAGATGAGTTAACTGCCTGGTCCTACAATGAGCAGTTCTTC. Protein: CASSQDELTAWSYNEQFF.

About this clone itself: The junction shows a germline mismatch at one end, possibly a read error. V usage is TRBV10-3 and J usage is TRBJ1-4, with D tentatively TRBD1 (6 bases). The germline CDR1 and CDR2 sequences are ENHRY and SYGVKD. This CDR3 comprises 12 residues. CDR3 sequence (DNA): TGTGCCATCGGTGACAGGAGGGAAAAACTGTTTTTT. It is translated as CAIGDRREKLFF.

Concerning this clone: The same CDR3 is also encoded by other DNA sequences in this sample. This chain joins TRBV7-9 and TRBJ1-4, with a weak D call TRBD1 (5 bases). Germline V CDR1 and CDR2: SEHNR, FQNEAQ (reference sequence). V was shortened by 5 bases and J by 0 bases, with 13 bases between the two germline ends. This CDR3 has 16 residues. CDR3 region: CASSPLDRSTNEKLFF. As DNA, the CDR3 is TGTGCCAGCAGCCCTCTTGACAGATCAACTAATGAAAAACTGTTTTTT.

The CDR3 sequence: CASSLDRGSRDTEAFF. The CDR3 region has the DNA TGTGCCAGCAGCTTGGACAGGGGTAGTAGGGACACTGAAGCTTTCTTT. This sequence joins TRBV7-9 and TRBJ1-1; 9 bases are shared with TRBD1. The CDR3 loop spans 16 amino acids. V was clipped by 3 bases and J by 3 bases; unmatched bases: 8. Germline V gene sequence: CDR1 SEHNR, CDR2 FQNEAQ (reference sequence). The whole variable domain, filled in from reference TRBV7-9 and TRBJ1-1, reads DTGVSQNPRHKITKRGQNVTFRCDPISEHNRLYWYRQTLGQGPEFLTYFQNEAQLEKSRLLSDRFSAERPKGSFSTLEIQRTEQGDSAMYLCASSLDRGSRDTEAFFGQGTRLTVV.

The V and J genes are TRBV7-9 and TRBJ1-1, with D tentatively TRBD1 (6 bases). This CDR3 is built from 15 residues. Germline values: CDR1 SEHNR, CDR2 FQNEAQ (reference sequence). Trimming removed 3 bases at V and 1 base at J, with 12 bases between. The CDR3 DNA reads as TGTGCCAGCAGCTTTCAGGGGCCCCGGAACACTGAAGCTTTCTTT. Protein product: CASSFQGPRNTEAFF.

The J gene is TRBJ2-7, the V gene TRBV6-5; 9 bases map to TRBD2. CDR1 is MNHEY, CDR2 SVGAGI, per germline. The CDR3 sequence is 15 residues long. V was clipped by 6 bases and J by 4 bases; unmatched bases: 10. The CDR3 sequence is CASRNTGTSPYEQYF. CDR3 nucleotide sequence: TGTGCCAGCAGAAATACCGGGACTAGCCCTTACGAGCAGTACTTC.

This chain links TRBV6-5 with TRBJ1-1; D is undetermined. Trimming cost V 6 bases and J 7 bases, with 9 bases left between them. The CDR3 is 11 residues long. Germline-derived CDR1 and CDR2 are MNHEY and SVGAGI. Here the CDR3 reads CASRVRLEAFF. As DNA, the CDR3 is TGTGCCAGCAGAGTCAGACTTGAAGCTTTCTTT.

Many counts were recorded for this clone. In the same sample, other DNA sequences code for this CDR3. This chain joins TRBV9 and TRBJ2-2; 8 nucleotides agree with TRBD2. Germline trimming cut 2 bases from V and 5 bases from J; bases unmatched to any gene: 5. The germline V gene encodes CDR1 SGDLS and CDR2 YYNGEE. The CDR3 has 15 residues. In DNA form, the CDR3 reads TGTGCCAGCAGCGTTGGGACTAGTGATACCGGGGAGCTGTTTTTT. As protein: CASSVGTSDTGELFF.

In this sample, this clone turned up once. The chain links TRBV4-3 to TRBJ2-1; TRBD1 agrees at 8 bases. V was pared by 2 bases and J by 13 bases, with 19 bases of the junction left unmatched. The CDR3 covers 17 residues. CDR1 and CDR2 from the germline V gene are LGHNA and YSLEER. In nucleotides, the CDR3 is TGCGCCAGCAGCCAACCAGGGGGCGAGGGGACTCGGGCCCGCCAGTTCTTC. Residues: CASSQPGGEGTRARQFF.

The chain recombines TRBV24-1 with TRBJ1-2; TRBD1 matches 7 bases. V trimming: 4 bases; J trimming: 6 bases; junction bases outside the gene matches: 4. The CDR3 spans 13 residues. Per germline, CDR1 KGHDR and CDR2 SFDVKD. CDR3 region: CATSEDTGDGYTF. In nucleotides, the CDR3 is TGTGCCACCAGTGAAGATACAGGGGATGGCTACACCTTC.

The chain uses TRBV5-1 and TRBJ2-2; 9 bases align to TRBD2. V shed 0 bases, J shed 7 bases, and the junction held 10 bases outside the gene matches. Germline CDR1 is SGHRS and CDR2 is YFSETQ. CDR3 length equals 17 residues. This chain's CDR3 is CASSLESGAGGIGELFF. In DNA form, the CDR3 reads TGCGCCAGCAGCTTGGAGAGCGGAGCGGGGGGAATCGGGGAGCTGTTTTTT.

The chain is built from TRBV11-2 and TRBJ2-7; 10 nucleotides align to TRBD1. Germline loops: CDR1 SGHAT, CDR2 FQNNGV. The CDR3 consists of 16 residues. V dropped 5 bases and J dropped 5; count of bases not matched to a gene: 12. CDR3 coding DNA: TGTGCCAGCAGCCGCTTCGGGGACAGGGGTAGCCACGAGCAGTACTTC. It specifies CASSRFGDRGSHEQYF.

The CDR3 DNA sequence: TGTGCCAGCAGCTTTCAGGGGGCGCGGAGCAATCAGCCCCAGCATTTT. Translation gives CASSFQGARSNQPQHF. The chain uses TRBV7-2 and TRBJ1-5; 8 nucleotides align to TRBD1. Germline lookup yields CDR1 SGHTA and CDR2 FQGNSA. The trim removed 3 bases at V and 1 base at J, leaving 5 bases unmatched. This CDR3 region has 16 residues.

In the case of this clone: This specimen includes other DNA sequences encoding the same CDR3. The rearrangement joins TRBV18 to TRBJ2-7; perhaps TRBD1 as D (6 bases). The CDR3 covers 15 residues. V shed 3 bases and J shed 0 bases, with 12 bases lying between them. The germline V gene encodes CDR1 KGHSH and CDR2 LQKENI. The DNA of the CDR3 is TGTGCCAGCTCACCCTCTGGGGGCCTCTCCTACGAGCAGTACTTC. As protein: CASSPSGGLSYEQYF.

The V gene is TRBV4-3, the J gene TRBJ2-2; the D gene is possibly TRBD1 (6 bases). Trimming took off 5 bases at V and 0 bases at J, with 10 bases between the two ends. The CDR3 totals 15 residues. Looked up from germline, CDR1 is LGHNA and CDR2 is YSLEER. CDR3 loop: CASSAGAANTGELFF. CDR3 in DNA: TGCGCCAGCAGCGCAGGGGCCGCGAACACCGGGGAGCTGTTTTTT.

V and J are TRBV5-5 and TRBJ1-4; D uncertain. V was trimmed by 0 bases and J by 4 bases, leaving 10 bases between them. Germline V CDR1 and CDR2: SGHKS, YYEKEE (reference sequence). The CDR3 extends over 15 amino acids. CDR3 in amino acids: CASSLGGMGNEKLFF. The CDR3 nucleotides read TGTGCCAGCAGCTTGGGAGGGATGGGTAATGAAAAACTGTTTTTT. The complete variable domain, with remaining parts taken from reference TRBV5-5 and TRBJ1-4, reads DAGVTQSPTHLIKTRGQQVTLRCSPISGHKSVSWYQQVLGQGPQFIFQYYEKEERGRGNFPDRFSARQFPNYSSELNVNALLLGDSALYLCASSLGGMGNEKLFFGSGTQLSVL.

The J gene is TRBJ1-5, the V gene TRBV5-8; 7 bases line up with TRBD1. The CDR3 sequence is 15 residues long. V shed 3 bases and J 0 bases; nucleotides not matched to a gene: 3. The germline V gene encodes CDR1 SGHTS and CDR2 YDEGEE. CDR3 sequence reads: CASSWGTASNQPQHF. CDR3 DNA sequence: TGTGCCAGCAGCTGGGGGACAGCTAGCAATCAGCCCCAGCATTTT.

The chain carries TRBV3-1 (or the pseudogene TRBV3-2) and TRBJ2-6, with D possibly being TRBD1 (5 bases). The CDR3 contains 18 residues. Germline-derived CDR1 and CDR2 are LGHDT and YNNKEL (reference sequence). V dropped 4 bases and J dropped 0 bases, with 16 bases sitting between them. The CDR3 DNA reads TGTGCCAGCAGCCCAGGCGTGCAGGGAATCTCTGGGGCCAACGTCCTGACTTTC. Its protein product is CASSPGVQGISGANVLTF.

The rearrangement joins TRBV7-2 to TRBJ2-7; 12 bases line up with TRBD2. The trim removed 0 bases at V and 5 bases at J, leaving 11 bases unmatched. The CDR3 covers 18 residues. The germline CDR1 and CDR2 sequences are SGHTA and FQGNSA. The CDR3 loop is CASSLAFKLAGGLHEQYF. The CDR3 DNA is TGTGCCAGCAGCTTAGCCTTTAAACTAGCGGGAGGTCTGCACGAGCAGTACTTC.

The chain uses TRBV15 and TRBJ2-7, with unresolved D. The CDR3 is 15 amino acids. V shed 0 bases and J shed 0 bases, with 9 bases lying between them. CDR1 is LNHNV, CDR2 YYDKDF, per germline (reference sequence). CDR3 in DNA: TGTGCCACCAGCAGAGATCGTCCGAGCTCCTACGAGCAGTACTTC. Its protein is CATSRDRPSSYEQYF.

The chain joins TRBV9 to TRBJ2-1; D gene ambiguous. V lost 0 bases to trimming and J lost 4 bases, with 11 bases between them. This CDR3 spans 15 amino acids. Germline V CDR1 and CDR2: SGDLS, YYNGEE. CDR3 nucleotide sequence: TGTGCCAGCAGCGTAGATCACGCAGAATACAATGAGCAGTTCTTC. Encoded protein: CASSVDHAEYNEQFF.

J is TRBJ1-4 and V is TRBV4-1, with D perhaps TRBD1 (5 bases). Trimming removed 1 base at V and 8 bases at J, with 14 bases between. The CDR3 has 15 amino acids. The germline V gene has CDR1 MGHRA and CDR2 YSYEKL. CDR3 loop: CASSQVLDHREKLFF. CDR3 bases: TGCGCCAGCAGCCAAGTTCTGGATCACAGGGAAAAACTGTTTTTT.

V is TRBV4-2 and J is TRBJ1-4; D is perhaps TRBD1 (5 bases). Germline assignment: CDR1 LGHNA and CDR2 YNFKEQ. V was clipped by 0 bases and J by 6 bases, with 11 bases between them. This CDR3 region has 15 residues. The CDR3 DNA reads TGTGCCAGCAGCCAAGAGGGGGGATTGGATGAAAAACTGTTTTTT. It encodes CASSQEGGLDEKLFF.

The chain combines TRBV10-3 with TRBJ2-1; D might be TRBD1 (6 bases). CDR1 and CDR2 (germline): ENHRY, SYGVKD. Deletions cut 3 bases from V and 2 bases from J, with 23 bases between. This CDR3 has 19 amino acids. This CDR3 is CAISDSQGGQVRTYNEQFF. The CDR3 bases are TGTGCCATCAGTGACTCACAAGGGGGTCAGGTTCGAACCTACAATGAGCAGTTCTTC.

Only one count was recorded for this clone. The chain couples TRBV6-4 to TRBJ2-5; D call uncertain. The germline V gene has CDR1 MRHNA and CDR2 SNTAGT. This CDR3 spans 12 amino acids. V was pared by 0 bases and J by 4 bases, with 3 bases between. The CDR3 here is CASSDSRETQYF. The CDR3 DNA is TGTGCCAGCAGTGACTCGAGAGAGACCCAGTACTTC.